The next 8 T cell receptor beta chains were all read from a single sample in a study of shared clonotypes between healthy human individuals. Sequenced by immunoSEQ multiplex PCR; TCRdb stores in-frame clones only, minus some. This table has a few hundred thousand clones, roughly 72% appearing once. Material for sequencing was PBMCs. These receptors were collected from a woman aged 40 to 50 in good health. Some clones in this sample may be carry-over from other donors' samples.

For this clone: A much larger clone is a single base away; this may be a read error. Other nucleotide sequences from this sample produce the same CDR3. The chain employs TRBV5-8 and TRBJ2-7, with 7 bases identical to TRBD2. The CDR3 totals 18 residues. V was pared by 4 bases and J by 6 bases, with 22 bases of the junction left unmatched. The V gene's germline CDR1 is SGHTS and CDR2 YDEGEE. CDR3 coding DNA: TGTGCCAGCAGCCTGAAAAGTGCCAGGACCAGCGGGATACCCGAGCAGTACTTC. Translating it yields CASSLKSARTSGIPEQYF.

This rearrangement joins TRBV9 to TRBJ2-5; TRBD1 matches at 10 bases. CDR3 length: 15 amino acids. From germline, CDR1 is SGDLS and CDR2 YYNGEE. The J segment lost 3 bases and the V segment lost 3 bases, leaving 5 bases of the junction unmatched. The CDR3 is CASSAAGTGEETQYF. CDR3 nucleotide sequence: TGTGCCAGCAGCGCTGCCGGGACAGGGGAAGAGACCCAGTACTTC.

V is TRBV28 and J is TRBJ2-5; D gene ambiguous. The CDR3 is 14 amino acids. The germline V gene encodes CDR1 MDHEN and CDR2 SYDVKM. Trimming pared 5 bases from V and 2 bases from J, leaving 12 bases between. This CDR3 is CASSTTGPQETQYF. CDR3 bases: TGTGCCAGCAGTACCACGGGCCCGCAAGAGACCCAGTACTTC.

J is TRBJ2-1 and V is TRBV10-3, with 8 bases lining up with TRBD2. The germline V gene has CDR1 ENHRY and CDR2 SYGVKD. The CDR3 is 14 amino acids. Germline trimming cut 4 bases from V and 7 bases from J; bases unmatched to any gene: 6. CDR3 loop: CAISVSGRANEQFF. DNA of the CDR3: TGTGCCATCAGTGTGAGCGGGAGAGCTAATGAGCAGTTCTTC.

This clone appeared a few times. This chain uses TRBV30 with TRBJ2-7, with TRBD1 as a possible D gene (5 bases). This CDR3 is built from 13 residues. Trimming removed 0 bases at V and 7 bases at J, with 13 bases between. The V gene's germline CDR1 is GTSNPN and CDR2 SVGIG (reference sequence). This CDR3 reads CAWSVQAGREQYF. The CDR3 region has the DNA TGTGCCTGGAGTGTACAGGCAGGAAGGGAGCAGTACTTC. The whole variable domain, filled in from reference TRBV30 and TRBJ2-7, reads SQTIHQWPATLVQPVGSPLSLECTVEGTSNPNLYWYRQAAGRGLQLLFYSVGIGQISSEVPQNLSASRPQDRQFILSSKKLLLSDSGFYLCAWSVQAGREQYFGPGTRLTVT.

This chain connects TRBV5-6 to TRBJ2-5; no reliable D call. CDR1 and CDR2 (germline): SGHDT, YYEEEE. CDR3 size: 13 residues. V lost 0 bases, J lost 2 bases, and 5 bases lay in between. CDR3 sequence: CASSLDRQETQYF. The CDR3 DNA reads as TGTGCCAGCAGCTTGGACAGACAAGAGACCCAGTACTTC.

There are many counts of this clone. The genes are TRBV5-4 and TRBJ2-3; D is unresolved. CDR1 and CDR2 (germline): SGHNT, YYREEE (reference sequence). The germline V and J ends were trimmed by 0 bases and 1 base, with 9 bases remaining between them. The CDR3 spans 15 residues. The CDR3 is CASSLGGFGTDTQYF. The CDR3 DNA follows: TGTGCCAGCAGCTTGGGGGGTTTTGGCACAGATACGCAGTATTTT.

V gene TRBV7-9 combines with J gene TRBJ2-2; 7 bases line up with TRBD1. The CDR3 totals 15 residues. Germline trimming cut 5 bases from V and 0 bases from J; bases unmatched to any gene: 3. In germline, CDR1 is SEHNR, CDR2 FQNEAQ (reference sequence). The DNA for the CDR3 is TGTGCCAGCAGCCGGGACAGTACGAACACCGGGGAGCTGTTTTTT. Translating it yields CASSRDSTNTGELFF.